This is a list of T cell receptor beta chains from one sample in a study of beta chain features in type 1 diabetes. Clones were sequenced by immunoSEQ multiplex PCR, and TCRdb holds only the in-frame ones, with some missing. This table has hundreds of thousands of clones, 9.6% appearing once. Sequencing used naive CD4+ T cells from blood. The receptor set was obtained from a woman younger than 35 in good health. CDR3s include the opening cysteine and the closing phenylalanine or tryptophan. A D gene is named only where the DNA matches it firmly. The size of a clone is reported for some rows only, either as once, few or many, or as a class for expanded clones.

D gene	clone size	V gene	J gene	CDR3 protein	CDR3 DNA
TRBD1	.	TRBV19	TRBJ2-7	CASSIGQGSYEQYF	TGTGCCAGTAGTATTGGACAGGGCTCCTACGAGCAGTACTTC
TRBD1	.	TRBV11-2	TRBJ2-3	CASSFDRGAQYF	TGTGCCAGCAGCTTTGACAGGGGTGCGCAGTATTTT
.	once	TRBV5-4	TRBJ1-1	CASSLGGAAGGTEAFF	TGTGCCAGCAGCTTGGGGGGCGCGGCGGGGGGCACTGAAGCTTTCTTT
TRBD2	.	TRBV4-2	TRBJ2-7	CASSQDLGGRVYLREQYF	TGTGCCAGCAGCCAAGATCTCGGCGGGAGGGTATATCTTCGCGAGCAGTACTTC
.	.	TRBV30	TRBJ2-3	CAWSVRAGADTQYF	TGTGCCTGGAGTGTAAGGGCAGGGGCAGATACGCAGTATTTT
.	many	TRBV23-1	TRBJ1-5	CASSQSSERNQPQHF	TGCGCCAGCAGTCAATCGAGTGAGCGGAATCAGCCCCAGCATTTT
.	few	TRBV29-1	TRBJ2-2	CSVEDYTTGELFF	TGCAGCGTTGAAGATTACACCACCGGGGAGCTGTTTTTT
TRBD1	few	TRBV5-4	TRBJ2-1	CASSYGQGNNEQFF	TGTGCCAGCAGCTATGGACAGGGAAACAATGAGCAGTTCTTC
TRBD2	few	TRBV5-1	TRBJ2-2	CASVAGGSPGELFF	TGCGCCAGCGTAGCGGGAGGATCCCCCGGGGAGCTGTTTTTT
TRBD1	.	TRBV10-3	TRBJ1-2	CAISATGGNGYTF	TGTGCCATCAGTGCGACAGGGGGCAATGGCTACACCTTC
.	.	TRBV30	TRBJ1-6	CAWSDSYNSPLHF	TGTGCCTGGTCCGACAGCTATAATTCACCCCTCCACTTT
TRBD2	.	TRBV29-1	TRBJ2-3	CSVVKAGGTITDTQYF	TGCAGCGTCGTAAAAGCGGGAGGGACGATCACAGATACGCAGTATTTT
TRBD1	few	TRBV5-1	TRBJ1-2	CASSLTGGDGYGYTF	TGCGCCAGCAGCTTGACAGGGGGCGACGGCTATGGCTACACCTTC
TRBD1	few	TRBV5-1	TRBJ1-1	CASSDLTGDGTEAFF	TGCGCCAGCAGCGATTTAACAGGGGATGGGACTGAAGCTTTCTTT
.	few	TRBV29-1	TRBJ2-3	CSVRSRISTDTQYF	TGCAGCGTGCGGTCCCGGATATCCACAGATACGCAGTATTTT
TRBD2	few	TRBV10-1	TRBJ2-5	CASKAGAGETQYF	TGCGCCAGTAAAGCGGGAGCAGGGGAGACCCAGTACTTC
.	.	TRBV5-1	TRBJ2-3	CASSSLAPPSDTQYF	TGCGCCAGCAGCTCCCTAGCTCCACCGTCAGATACGCAGTATTTT
TRBD2	.	TRBV6-5	TRBJ2-7	CATGTSGSLAYEQYF	TGTGCCACCGGGACTAGCGGGAGTCTCGCCTACGAGCAGTACTTC
.	.	TRBV5-1	TRBJ1-1	CASTGGIDTEAFF	TGCGCCAGCACCGGGGGAATCGACACTGAAGCTTTCTTT
TRBD2	.	TRBV5-4	TRBJ2-3	CASSLGSGGWTDTQYF	TGTGCCAGCAGCTTAGGTAGCGGGGGGTGGACAGATACGCAGTATTTT
.	few	TRBV5-6	TRBJ1-6	CASSLTPGTYNSPLHF	TGTGCCAGCAGCTTGACCCCAGGGACCTATAATTCACCCCTCCACTTT
.	few	TRBV18	TRBJ2-5	CASSPYFRRETQYF	TGTGCCAGCTCACCATACTTCCGGAGGGAGACCCAGTACTTC
TRBD1	few	TRBV18	TRBJ1-5	CASSTDRGQPQHF	TGTGCCAGCTCAACCGACAGGGGTCAGCCCCAGCATTTT
TRBD1	few	TRBV29-1	TRBJ1-4	CSVQNGQGPDEKLFF	TGCAGCGTCCAAAACGGACAGGGACCGGATGAAAAACTGTTTTTT
TRBD1	.	TRBV7-8	TRBJ2-1	CASSLRQGGHNEQFF	TGTGCCAGCAGCCTAAGACAGGGTGGTCACAATGAGCAGTTCTTC
TRBD2	.	TRBV7-2	TRBJ2-4	CASTSRGDIQYF	TGTGCCAGCACATCGCGGGGGGACATTCAGTACTTC
.	.	TRBV6-1	TRBJ2-7	CASSDTGRYEQYF	TGTGCCAGCAGCGATACAGGGCGCTACGAGCAGTACTTC
.	few	TRBV19	TRBJ1-5	CASADRIYQPQHF	TGTGCCAGCGCCGACAGAATCTATCAGCCCCAGCATTTT
.	few	TRBV5-1	TRBJ2-4	CASSTDPKNIQYF	TGCGCCAGCTCTACAGATCCCAAAAACATTCAGTACTTC
TRBD2	.	TRBV7-8	TRBJ2-4	CASSLMSRGGKNIQYF	TGTGCCAGCAGCTTAATGTCGCGGGGGGGGAAAAACATTCAGTACTTC
.	few	TRBV30	TRBJ1-2	CAWISGKTNYGYTF	TGTGCCTGGATTTCAGGGAAGACTAACTATGGCTACACCTTC
.	.	TRBV30	TRBJ1-5	CAWSLSGANQPQHF	TGTGCCTGGAGTCTCTCAGGGGCTAATCAGCCCCAGCATTTT
.	few	TRBV7-8	TRBJ2-7	CASSPAYEQYF	TGTGCCAGCTCTCCCGCCTACGAGCAGTACTTC